The T cell receptor beta chain under discussion was sequenced for a study of T cells in Graves' hyperthyroidism and ophthalmopathy. Study-level findings and limits: Through a model of 13 V-J features, ophthalmopathy was separated from stable hyperthyroidism.

A patient was excluded if there was uncontrolled infection, other autoimmune disease, pregnancy or lactation. Clinicians diagnosed patients from clinical symptoms, serum thyroxine and TRAb, thyroid ultrasound and orbital computed tomography. Fresh peripheral blood, 7.5 to 10 ml of it, supplied the PBMCs. The CDR3 contains 13 residues. V was trimmed by 5 bases and J by 3 bases, leaving 8 bases between them. From germline, CDR1 is SGHTA and CDR2 FQGNSA. Researchers amplified the TCR beta CDR3 regions from RNA transcripts. HTBI primers were employed in a first-round RT-PCR of the TCR CDR3. TCRdb reprocessed the multiplex PCR reads with MiXCR, giving one entry per CDR3 protein. Among over 150,000 distinct CDR3 sequences listed, about a sixth were seen once. A note on this clonotype: Its antigen is unidentified.

This sequence was found in a woman between 45 and 65 years old with Graves' hyperthyroidism. Sequencing was carried out using blood. The chain links TRBV7-2 to TRBJ1-5; D is unclear. CDR3: CASSITTNQPQHF. For the CDR3, the DNA is TGTGCCAGCAGCATAACAACCAATCAGCCCCAGCATTTT.